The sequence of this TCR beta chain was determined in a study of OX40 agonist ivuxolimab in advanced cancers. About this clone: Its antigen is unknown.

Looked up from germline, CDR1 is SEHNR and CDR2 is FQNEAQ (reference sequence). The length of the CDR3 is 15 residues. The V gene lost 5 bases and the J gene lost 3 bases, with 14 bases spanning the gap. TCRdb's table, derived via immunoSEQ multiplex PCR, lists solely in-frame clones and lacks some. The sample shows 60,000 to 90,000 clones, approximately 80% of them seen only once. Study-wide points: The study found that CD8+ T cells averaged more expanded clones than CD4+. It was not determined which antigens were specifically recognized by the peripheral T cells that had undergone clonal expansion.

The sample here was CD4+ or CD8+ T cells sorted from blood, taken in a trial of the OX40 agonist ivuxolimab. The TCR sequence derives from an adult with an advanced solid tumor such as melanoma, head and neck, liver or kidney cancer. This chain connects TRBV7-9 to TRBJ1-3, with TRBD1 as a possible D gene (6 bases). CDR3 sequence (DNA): TGTGCCAGCAGCAAAGAAGACAGGTTTGGAAACACCATATATTTT. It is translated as CASSKEDRFGNTIYF.